The clone carrying this T cell receptor (beta chain) was seen more than once but under ten times. Its antigen is still unknown. This entry comes from a study of identical twins. TCRdb called the 5' RACE reads again in MiXCR, with one record for every CDR3 protein. The repertoire holds 450,000 or so distinct CDR3 sequences, with 11% to 15% as singletons. Findings of the study overall: Models underestimated how often monozygotic twins shared out-of-frame TCR alpha.

CDR1 and CDR2 (germline): LNHNV, YYDKDF (reference sequence). The CDR3 contains 13 residues. The V gene end was trimmed by 7 bases and the J gene end by 2 bases; junction bases not matched to a gene: 4. The sample was also linked to a second study, of yellow fever vaccine responses in identical twins.

The chain is built from TRBV15 and TRBJ2-7; 8 bases match TRBD1. What was sequenced was CD4+ T cells sorted from blood. The receptor was isolated from a woman aged 18-29 years in good health. The CDR3 nucleotides are TGTGCCACCAAGACGGACAGGGCCTACGAGCAGTACTTC. The encoded protein is CATKTDRAYEQYF.